The entry that follows covers one T cell receptor (beta chain) sequence. TCRdb keeps only in-frame clones here, not all; method: immunoSEQ multiplex PCR. The sample lists over 25,000 clones; more than 60% were seen once. The sample comes from a study of PD-1 blockade in classical Hodgkin lymphoma. There was relapse after autologous stem cell transplantation in every patient, and there was variation in brentuximab vedotin exposure. Relapsed/refractory classical Hodgkin lymphoma patients had complete, partial or progressive responses. The clonotype comes from a human donor with classical Hodgkin lymphoma. The sample here was peripheral blood mononuclear cells (PBMCs), taken before the second cycle of nivolumab.

The DNA for the CDR3 is TGTGCCAGCCGGGGGGCAGAAAGCTCCTACGAGCAGTACTTC. Translation: CASRGAESSYEQYF. The V and J genes are TRBV18 and TRBJ2-7; tentatively, D is TRBD2 (7 bases). Germline lookup yields CDR1 KGHSH and CDR2 LQKENI. V shed 8 bases and J shed 0 bases, with 14 bases lying between them. The CDR3 has 14 residues.